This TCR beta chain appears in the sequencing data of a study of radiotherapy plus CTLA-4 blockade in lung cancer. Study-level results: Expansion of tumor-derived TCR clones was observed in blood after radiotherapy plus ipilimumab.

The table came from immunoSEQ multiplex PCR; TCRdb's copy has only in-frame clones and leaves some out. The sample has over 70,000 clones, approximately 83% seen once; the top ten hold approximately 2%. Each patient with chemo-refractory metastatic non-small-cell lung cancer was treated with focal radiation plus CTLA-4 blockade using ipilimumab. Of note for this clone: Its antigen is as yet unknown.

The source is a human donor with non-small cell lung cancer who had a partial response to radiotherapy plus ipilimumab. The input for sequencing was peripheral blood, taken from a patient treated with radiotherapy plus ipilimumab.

CDR3 residues: CASSSEWAGTGGNTIYF. CDR3 in DNA: TGTGCCAGCAGCTCAGAATGGGCCGGGACAGGTGGAAACACCATATATTTT. The gene calls are TRBV5-4 and TRBJ1-3; 8 positions agree with TRBD1. The CDR3 covers 17 residues. V dropped 3 bases and J dropped 3; count of bases not matched to a gene: 11. Germline lookup yields CDR1 SGHNT and CDR2 YYREEE (reference sequence).